This record concerns one T cell receptor (beta chain) sequence. Its antigen remains unidentified. These data belong to a study of T cells expressing NK-cell markers. The overall study: Repertoires of TCR beta were obtained from T cells sorted as CD3+CD56+NKG2C+, CD3+CD56+NKG2C- and CD3+CD56-NKG2C+. HCMV serostatus: most of the eight sequenced donors positive, one negative.

CDR1 is MNHNS and CDR2 is SASEGT in the germline V gene. The CDR3 contains 16 residues. TCRdb re-called the 5' RACE reads and gives one entry per CDR3 protein, without DNA. The repertoire shows about 260,000 distinct CDR3 sequences; the top ten hold around 4%. Whole-study findings and limits: Five to seven of the donors carried dominant NKG2C+ clonotypes that took up roughly 1.0-8% of their CD8+ T cells.

V is TRBV6-1 and J is TRBJ2-7; without DNA, the TCRdb call of TRBD1 cannot be checked. The source is a woman between 18 and 75 years old in good health. The material sequenced was blood T cells: a sorted CD56 or NKG2C T cell subset, CD4+ or CD8+ T cells, or bulk PBMC T cells (not recorded which). The CDR3 sequence is CASRRTQGASSYEQYF.